This T cell receptor beta chain stems from a study of blood T cell repertoires in COVID-19. The assay was immunoSEQ multiplex PCR, and TCRdb's table has in-frame clones only and misses some. The data contain 250,000 to 350,000 clones, about nine tenths of them singletons. Per germline, CDR1 SGHAT and CDR2 FQNNGV. V was trimmed by 4 bases and J by 2 bases, leaving 15 bases between them. This CDR3 spans 15 amino acids. J is TRBJ2-7 and V is TRBV11-2; possible D gene TRBD1, 8 bases. Material: PBMCs or T cells enriched from blood (not recorded which). The sequence was collected from a woman aged 25 to 39 who had recovered from COVID-19. CDR3 sequence: CASSSYTGGAYEQYF. DNA for the CDR3: TGTGCCAGCAGCTCTTACACAGGGGGGGCCTACGAGCAGTACTTC.